Listed here are 21 T cell receptor beta chains from one sample, sequenced in a study of T-cell memory formation after mild COVID-19. TCRdb recomputed calls from the 5' RACE reads with MiXCR, one row per CDR3 protein. The sample includes nearly 40,000 distinct CDR3 sequences, 5.5% to 7% seen only once; the top ten take under 0.9%. The specimen was PBMCs or a T cell subset sorted from them (not recorded which). The receptor source for this set is an adult who had mild COVID-19 (a few samples of this study predate the infection). Cell type and time point are not known.

This clonotype was recorded a few times. The chain uses TRBV5-4 and TRBJ2-1; tentatively, D is TRBD2 (6 bases). Germline CDR1 is SGHNT and CDR2 is YYREEE (reference sequence). This CDR3 has 15 residues. V shed 1 base and J shed 8 bases, with 16 bases lying between them. The CDR3 DNA follows: TGTGCCAGCAGCTTGACTGCGGGAATGTCCCATGAGCAGTTCTTC. Translated, it gives CASSLTAGMSHEQFF.

This clonotype was counted at least ten times. The chain uses TRBV5-5 and TRBJ2-5, with 7 positions matching TRBD1. This CDR3 contains 15 residues. The ends lost 2 bases at V and 1 base at J; junction bases unmatched: 5. From germline, CDR1 is SGHKS and CDR2 YYEKEE (reference sequence). In DNA form, the CDR3 reads TGTGCCAGCAGCTTATCGACAGGGACCCAAGAGACCCAGTACTTC. It is translated as CASSLSTGTQETQYF.

This chain uses TRBV30 with TRBJ2-1, with TRBD2 identical over 13 bases. Germline V gene sequence: CDR1 GTSNPN, CDR2 SVGIG (reference sequence). V lost 3 bases and J lost 0; bases outside the gene matches: 2. This CDR3 contains 16 residues. CDR3 nucleotides: TGTGCCTGGAGAGGACTAGCGGGAGTCTCCTACAATGAGCAGTTCTTC. Encoded protein: CAWRGLAGVSYNEQFF.

This clonotype was detected a few times. The chain has TRBV12-3 or TRBV12-4 and TRBJ2-2; D is perhaps TRBD2 (5 bases). V was shortened by 6 bases and J by 4 bases, with 15 bases between the two germline ends. This CDR3 region has 15 residues. The CDR3 coding sequence is TGTGCCAGCAGCCCCGACGGGGTGATCACCGGGGAGCTGTTTTTT. As protein: CASSPDGVITGELFF.

The V gene is TRBV6-1, the J gene TRBJ1-1; D may be TRBD1 (6 bases). Germline CDR1 is MNHNS and CDR2 is SASEGT. The CDR3 spans 14 residues. The V and J ends lost 6 bases and 4 bases respectively, with 15 bases between them. The CDR3 DNA sequence: TGTGCCAGCAGGTCCCTGGGGGCCCCCACTGAAGCTTTCTTT. Translating gives CASRSLGAPTEAFF.

In this sample, this clonotype turned up many times. V gene TRBV29-1 combines with J gene TRBJ2-5; D gene unclear. From germline, CDR1 is SQVTM and CDR2 ANQGSEA. There are 10 residues in the CDR3. Trimming pared 6 bases from V and 5 bases from J, leaving 7 bases between. This chain's CDR3 is CSVVRETQYF. For the CDR3, the DNA is TGCAGCGTAGTCAGGGAGACCCAGTACTTC.

This clonotype occurred many times. The chain uses TRBV12-3 or TRBV12-4 and TRBJ1-6, with a possible D match to TRBD1 (6 bases). Between the trimmed V and J ends, which lost 6 bases and 3 bases, there was a span of 12 bases. The CDR3 loop spans 15 amino acids. CDR3 nucleotide sequence: TGTGCCAGCAGCAGGGGAAGTGGCTATAATTCACCCCTCCACTTT. This gives the protein CASSRGSGYNSPLHF.

This clonotype was detected ten times or more. V is TRBV29-1 and J is TRBJ2-2; D call uncertain. There are 13 residues in the CDR3. Germline CDR1 SQVTM, CDR2 ANQGSEA. Trimming took 8 bases from V and 3 from J, leaving 13 bases between them. CDR3 in amino acids: CSYLGSYTGELFF. CDR3 sequence (DNA): TGCAGCTATCTCGGCAGTTACACCGGGGAGCTGTTTTTT.

V and J are TRBV27 and TRBJ2-3, with D possibly TRBD1 on 6 matching bases. V gave up 5 bases and J gave up 8 bases, with 14 bases separating them. CDR1 MNHEY and CDR2 SMNVEV come from the germline V gene (reference sequence). This CDR3 has 13 amino acids. The CDR3 is CASSPRQDGTQYF. CDR3 DNA: TGTGCCAGCAGTCCGAGACAGGACGGTACGCAGTATTTT.

This chain connects TRBV2 to TRBJ2-5; 10 bases align to TRBD1. CDR1 SNHLY and CDR2 FYNNEI come from the germline V gene. Trimming removed 3 bases from V and 5 bases from J; junction bases left unmatched: 9. The length of the CDR3 is 16 residues. The CDR3 DNA reads TGTGCCAGCAGTGATGACGGGACAGGGGTCGGTGAGACCCAGTACTTC. Translating it yields CASSDDGTGVGETQYF.

This clonotype was counted only a few times. The chain carries TRBV24-1 and TRBJ2-1, with no clear D. Germline lookup yields CDR1 KGHDR and CDR2 SFDVKD. Trimming took off 1 base at V and 0 bases at J, with 6 bases between the two ends. The CDR3 runs 15 residues. The CDR3 loop reads CATSDFTGSYNEQFF. CDR3 bases: TGTGCCACCAGTGATTTCACCGGCTCCTACAATGAGCAGTTCTTC.

The chain employs TRBV4-2 and TRBJ1-3, with D possibly being TRBD1 (5 bases). Germline-derived CDR1 and CDR2 are LGHNA and YNFKEQ. The ends were cut back, 0 bases at V and 4 bases at J, with 10 bases in the middle. There are 15 residues in the CDR3. The CDR3 loop reads CASSQDLQEGNTIYF. CDR3 in DNA: TGTGCCAGCAGCCAAGATTTACAGGAGGGAAACACCATATATTTT.

A few counts support this clonotype. The chain couples TRBV7-3 to TRBJ1-1, with D possibly TRBD1 on 5 matching bases. Looked up from germline, CDR1 is SGHTA and CDR2 is FQGTGA. V lost 1 base to trimming and J lost 5 bases, with 11 bases between them. The CDR3 is made up of 14 amino acids. CDR3 bases: TGTGCCAGCAGCTTAAAGGGCGGGGGGACTGAAGCTTTCTTT. It codes for CASSLKGGGTEAFF.

This clonotype has ten or more counts. The chain recombines TRBV29-1 with TRBJ2-3, with TRBD1 as a possible D gene (7 bases). The V end lost 0 bases, the J end lost 1 base, and 17 bases lay between the germline ends. The CDR3 sequence is 17 residues long. CDR1 SQVTM and CDR2 ANQGSEA come from the germline V gene. CDR3 DNA: TGCAGCGTTGAAGATCGGGTAGGAGGGGGCGGCACAGATACGCAGTATTTT. This codes for CSVEDRVGGGGTDTQYF.

This clonotype was seen ten or more times. This chain uses TRBV7-9 with TRBJ1-2, with 7 bases that match TRBD1. With 1 base clipped from V and 3 bases from J, the junction kept 2 bases outside the gene matches. Germline loops: CDR1 SEHNR, CDR2 FQNEAQ (reference sequence). The CDR3 is made up of 14 amino acids. The CDR3 nucleotides are TGTGCCAGCAGCTTAGACAGGGGAGACTATGGCTACACCTTC. Protein product: CASSLDRGDYGYTF. Complete variable domain (other parts from reference TRBV7-9 and TRBJ1-2): DTGVSQNPRHKITKRGQNVTFRCDPISEHNRLYWYRQTLGQGPEFLTYFQNEAQLEKSRLLSDRFSAERPKGSFSTLEIQRTEQGDSAMYLCASSLDRGDYGYTFGSGTRLTVV.

This clonotype occurred many times. V gene TRBV11-2 combines with J gene TRBJ2-3; possibly TRBD2 for D (6 bases). Germline-derived CDR1 and CDR2 are SGHAT and FQNNGV. V lost 4 bases, J lost 1 base, and 18 bases lay in between. The CDR3 length is 17 residues. CDR3 protein: CASSSLFVAAGTDTQYF. The DNA of the CDR3 is TGTGCCAGCAGCTCTCTTTTCGTAGCGGCGGGCACAGATACGCAGTATTTT.

This chain uses TRBV6-2 or TRBV6-3 with TRBJ2-2; D is undetermined. The germline V gene has CDR1 MNHEY and CDR2 SVGEGT. The CDR3 is 15 residues long. Trimming removed 2 bases from V and 2 bases from J, with 9 bases in between. CDR3 in amino acids: CASSYVPINTGELFF. DNA for the CDR3: TGTGCCAGCAGTTACGTACCCATTAACACCGGGGAGCTGTTTTTT.

This clonotype appeared many times. The chain links TRBV18 to TRBJ2-3; D unclear. Germline lookup yields CDR1 KGHSH and CDR2 LQKENI. The CDR3 loop spans 13 amino acids. Trimming took off 1 base at V and 1 base at J, with 3 bases between the two ends. Here the CDR3 reads CASSPRGTDTQYF. CDR3 nucleotide sequence: TGTGCCAGCTCACCACGGGGCACAGATACGCAGTATTTT. Complete variable domain (other parts from reference TRBV18 and TRBJ2-3): NAGVMQNPRHLVRRRGQEARLRCSPMKGHSHVYWYRQLPEEGLKFMVYLQKENIIDESGMPKERFSAEFPKEGPSILRIQQVVRGDSAAYFCASSPRGTDTQYFGPGTRLTVL.

This clonotype occurred many times. The chain recombines TRBV14 with TRBJ1-1; a possible D gene is TRBD1 (5 bases). Trimming pared 4 bases from V and 0 bases from J, leaving 21 bases between. The CDR3 is 18 residues long. Germline values: CDR1 SGHDN, CDR2 FVKESK. CDR3 sequence: CASSRSLGRGRLNTEAFF. The CDR3 DNA is TGTGCCAGCAGCCGCTCCCTCGGACGGGGACGGTTGAACACTGAAGCTTTCTTT.

This rearrangement joins TRBV23-1 to TRBJ2-6; either TRBD1 or TRBD2 may supply D (6 bases each). TRBV23-1 is noted as an ORF with a role that remains uncertain. The CDR3 extends over 19 amino acids. V was clipped by 8 bases and J by 0 bases, with 23 bases between them. The CDR3 DNA is TGCGCCAGCCGAGGATTGCCGGTTGGGGGGCTCTCTGGGGCCAACGTCCTGACTTTC. This sequence encodes CASRGLPVGGLSGANVLTF.

In this sample, this clonotype turned up many times. J is TRBJ1-5 and V is TRBV7-2; weak D call: TRBD1 (6 bases). There are 18 residues in the CDR3. The V end was cut by 2 bases, the J end by 1 base, with 18 bases between. Germline V gene lookup returns CDR1 SGHTA and CDR2 FQGNSA. As DNA, the CDR3 is TGTGCCAGCAGCTTAAGGGAGGGGGGCTGGGGGAGCAATCAGCCCCAGCATTTT. Translated, it gives CASSLREGGWGSNQPQHF.